A selection of T cell receptor beta chains follows, all from one sample in a study of blood T cell repertoires in COVID-19. Some clones are missing from TCRdb's copy, which holds only in-frame ones; the method was immunoSEQ multiplex PCR. Of approximately 240,000 clones detected, roughly 88% appear once; the ten largest clones hold under 1.5%. The sample was peripheral blood. The receptors were gathered from a woman aged 40 to 50 who had recovered from COVID-19. Each CDR3 is given with its conserved first and last residue. The D gene is left open where the match is weak. Not every row has a clone size; where given, it reads once, few, many or a size class.

>TRBD1|TRBV7-2|.|TRBJ1-2
CASSPQGGAPNYGYTF
TGTGCCAGCAGCCCGCAAGGGGGCGCCCCTAACTATGGCTACACCTTC
>TRBD2|TRBV10-3|.|TRBJ2-3
CAIRGGDTDTQYF
TGTGCCATCAGGGGGGGGGACACAGATACGCAGTATTTT
>.|TRBV4-3|.|TRBJ1-2
CASSQDVGGAGGYTF
TGCGCCAGCAGCCAAGACGTCGGGGGGGCTGGAGGCTACACCTTC
>TRBD2|TRBV28|.|TRBJ2-3
CASTYSLAGGHSTDTQYF
TGTGCCAGCACTTATTCATTAGCGGGGGGGCATTCAACAGATACGCAGTATTTT
>.|TRBV5-1|.|TRBJ1-2
CASTDHIEQGFADGYTF
TGCGCCAGCACCGACCACATAGAACAGGGTTTTGCGGATGGCTACACCTTC
>.|TRBV7-2|.|TRBJ1-6
CASSPKGGLSSPLHF
TGTGCCAGCAGCCCGAAGGGAGGGCTAAGTTCACCCCTCCACTTT
>TRBD1|TRBV28|.|TRBJ1-2
CASRPQGSDGYTF
TGTGCCAGCAGGCCACAGGGGTCAGATGGCTACACCTTC
>TRBD1|TRBV9|.|TRBJ2-5
CASSVRTGRQETQYF
TGTGCCAGCAGCGTAAGGACAGGCCGACAAGAGACCCAGTACTTC
>TRBD2|TRBV7-9|.|TRBJ2-7
CASSFNHLAGVNEQYF
TGTGCCAGCAGCTTCAATCATCTAGCGGGGGTTAACGAGCAGTACTTC
>TRBD2|TRBV2|.|TRBJ2-3
CASSELAGVKDTQYF
TGTGCCAGCAGTGAGTTAGCGGGGGTGAAAGATACGCAGTATTTT
>TRBD1|TRBV6-2/TRBV6-3|.|TRBJ2-2
CASSWTGGTGELFF
TGTGCCAGCAGCTGGACAGGGGGGACCGGGGAGCTGTTTTTT
>TRBD2|TRBV6-2/TRBV6-3|once|TRBJ2-3
CASSRDGGFTDTQYF
TGTGCCAGCAGCCGGGACGGGGGGTTCACAGATACGCAGTATTTT
>.|TRBV29-1|.|TRBJ1-4
CSVNRATNEKLFF
TGCAGCGTTAACAGGGCAACTAATGAAAAACTGTTTTTT
>.|TRBV19|.|TRBJ2-2
CASSMSQARNTGELFF
TGTGCCAGTAGTATGTCTCAGGCTCGGAACACCGGGGAGCTGTTTTTT
>TRBD2|TRBV9|.|TRBJ2-3
CASSGVAGGYTDTQYF
TGTGCCAGCAGCGGTGTAGCGGGGGGGTACACAGATACGCAGTATTTT
>TRBD2|TRBV11-2|few|TRBJ2-1
CASSVYPSGGAWDEQFF
TGTGCCAGCAGCGTATATCCCAGCGGGGGCGCTTGGGATGAGCAGTTCTTC
>.|TRBV29-1|once|TRBJ2-5
CSVRQNQETQYF
TGCAGCGTCCGACAGAACCAAGAGACCCAGTACTTC
>.|TRBV6-9|.|TRBJ2-1
CASRTLKGFGGGEQFF
TGTGCCAGCAGGACATTGAAAGGATTTGGAGGCGGTGAGCAGTTCTTC
>TRBD1|TRBV10-1|.|TRBJ2-1
CASSESVGTGAVNEQFF
TGCGCCAGCAGTGAGTCGGTTGGGACAGGGGCCGTCAATGAGCAGTTCTTC
>TRBD1|TRBV27|few|TRBJ2-2
CASSPDRGHTGELFF
TGTGCCAGCAGTCCCGACAGGGGGCACACCGGGGAGCTGTTTTTT
>TRBD1|TRBV10-3|.|TRBJ1-5
CAISEGQGFNQPQHF
TGTGCCATCAGTGAGGGACAGGGGTTCAATCAGCCCCAGCATTTT
>.|TRBV6-5|.|TRBJ2-5
CASSPRNAGETQYF
TGTGCCAGCAGCCCCCGGAATGCAGGGGAGACCCAGTACTTC
>TRBD2|TRBV15|.|TRBJ2-1
CATSRDPRLAGEQFF
TGTGCCACCAGCAGAGATCCGAGACTAGCGGGTGAGCAGTTCTTC
>.|TRBV3-1/TRBV3-2|.|TRBJ1-6
CASSQFLSGPDSPLHF
TGTGCCAGCAGCCAATTCCTTTCGGGTCCCGATTCACCCCTCCACTTT
>TRBD2|TRBV6-4|once|TRBJ2-1
CASSDAAGDEQFF
TGTGCCAGCAGTGACGCAGCGGGGGATGAGCAGTTCTTC
>TRBD1|TRBV28|.|TRBJ1-2
CASSEGQFYGYTF
TGTGCCAGCAGTGAGGGACAGTTCTATGGCTACACCTTC